This TCR beta chain was profiled in a study of naive and memory T cell subsets. Study results and caveats: Expression changes during T cell differentiation may affect RNA-based TCR counts.

The beta constant-region primer was an equimolar mix of two oligonucleotides covering TRBC1 and TRBC2. Ligated cDNA was amplified by four rounds of PCR with nested alpha and beta constant-region primers and SP2. TCRdb ran MiXCR on the UMI-ligation and nested PCR reads and lists one entry per CDR3 protein. The sample has approximately 80,000 distinct CDR3 sequences; about 10% are singletons. After removal of 4 bases from V and 5 bases from J, the junction contained 5 bases not matched to a gene. This CDR3 region has 16 residues. Germline values: CDR1 MGHRA, CDR2 YSYEKL. About this clonotype: Its antigen is currently unknown.

The chain couples TRBV4-1 to TRBJ2-5, with 15 nucleotides matching TRBD2. The sequencing sample was made of naive CD8+ T cells from blood. The clonotype was recovered from a human donor in good health. This CDR3 reads CASSRGLAGGGETQYF. CDR3 nucleotide sequence: TGCGCCAGCAGCCGCGGACTAGCGGGAGGGGGGGAGACCCAGTACTTC.